The next 18 T cell receptor beta chains were all read from a single sample in a study of beta chain features in type 1 diabetes. Study-level findings and limits: There was a moderate but significant shortening of TCRB CDR3s in all four CD4+ subsets of Type 1 diabetes patients.

The antigens for these receptors are not known. cDNA synthesis used the whole RNA isolate, giving expressed TCRB sequences. Produced via immunoSEQ multiplex PCR; TCRdb's table is partial and in-frame only. The sample holds fewer than 450,000 clones, less than 15% seen once. What was sequenced was naive CD4+ T cells from blood. The receptors originated from a woman between 18 and 30 years old with type 1 diabetes.

The chain employs TRBV2 and TRBJ2-7; TRBD1 matches at 9 bases. V shed 9 bases, J shed 3 bases, and the junction held 3 bases outside the gene matches. The CDR3 has 12 amino acids. From germline, CDR1 is SNHLY and CDR2 FYNNEI. DNA for the CDR3: TGTGCCAGGGGACAGGGTTACTACGAGCAGTACTTC. Protein: CARGQGYYEQYF.

The sample holds a few counts of this clone. V gene TRBV19 combines with J gene TRBJ1-5; D gene ambiguous. The V gene's germline CDR1 is LNHDA and CDR2 SQIVND (reference sequence). There are 13 residues in the CDR3. The V end lost 7 bases, the J end lost 0 bases, and 7 bases lay between the germline ends. The CDR3 protein is CASTEYSNQPQHF. The CDR3 DNA is TGTGCCAGTACCGAGTATAGCAATCAGCCCCAGCATTTT. Variable domain in full (rest from reference TRBV19 and TRBJ1-5): DGGITQSPKYLFRKEGQNVTLSCEQNLNHDAMYWYRQDPGQGLRLIYYSQIVNDFQKGDIAEGYSVSREKKESFPLTVTSAQKNPTAFYLCASTEYSNQPQHFGDGTRLSIL.

There are a few counts of this clone. V usage is TRBV4-1 and J usage is TRBJ1-1; the D gene is possibly TRBD1 (5 bases). This CDR3 contains 16 residues. CDR1 and CDR2 (germline): MGHRA, YSYEKL. Trimming took off 4 bases at V and 1 base at J, with 16 bases between the two ends. The CDR3 DNA sequence: TGCGCCAGCAGCCGCCAAAGGACACTTCAGAACACTGAAGCTTTCTTT. It yields the protein CASSRQRTLQNTEAFF.

This clone has only a few counts. The chain couples TRBV30 to TRBJ2-7; TRBD2 might be the D (5 bases). Per the germline V gene, CDR1 is GTSNPN and CDR2 is SVGIG (reference sequence). The ends were cut back, 0 bases at V and 1 base at J, with 13 bases in the middle. The length of the CDR3 is 15 residues. The CDR3 here is CAWSVSSSGSYEQYF. CDR3 coding DNA: TGTGCCTGGAGTGTAAGTTCGTCGGGGTCCTACGAGCAGTACTTC.

The chain carries TRBV6-5 and TRBJ2-5, with 9 positions matching TRBD2. Germline CDR1 and CDR2: MNHEY and SVGAGI. With 4 bases clipped from V and 9 bases from J, the junction kept 6 bases outside the gene matches. The CDR3 sequence is 13 residues long. CDR3 DNA sequence: TGTGCCAGCAGTTCACGAGGCGGGAGGGCCCAGTACTTC. Translated, it gives CASSSRGGRAQYF.

This sequence joins TRBV30 and TRBJ2-1; possibly TRBD2 for D (6 bases). CDR3 length equals 16 residues. V lost 4 bases to trimming and J lost 8 bases, with 24 bases between them. Looked up from germline, CDR1 is GTSNPN and CDR2 is SVGIG (reference sequence). The CDR3 region has the DNA TGTGCCTGGACAGGGCGAGGGGCAGGAGGGTACGATGAGCAGTTCTTC. Amino acid sequence: CAWTGRGAGGYDEQFF.

The chain links TRBV2 to TRBJ2-2; 7 bases are a match to TRBD1. The ends lost 6 bases at V and 4 bases at J; junction bases unmatched: 5. The germline V gene has CDR1 SNHLY and CDR2 FYNNEI. The length of the CDR3 is 14 residues. In DNA, the CDR3 is TGTGCCAGCAGCGCTAACAGGGGCACCGGGGAGCTGTTTTTT. Its protein product is CASSANRGTGELFF.

The chain joins TRBV19 to TRBJ1-2; D is uncertain. In germline, CDR1 is LNHDA, CDR2 SQIVND (reference sequence). The CDR3 contains 13 residues. Trimming cost V 3 bases and J 2 bases, with 7 bases left between them. In DNA form, the CDR3 reads TGTGCCAGTAGTATTAGCCAGAACTATGGCTACACCTTC. This gives the protein CASSISQNYGYTF.

There are a few counts of this clone. The V and J genes are TRBV28 and TRBJ2-7; 8 nucleotides line up with TRBD2. Trimming took 7 bases from V and 3 from J; bases not matched to a gene: 11. The CDR3 runs 15 residues. In germline, CDR1 is MDHEN, CDR2 SYDVKM. The CDR3: CASTPSGSARYEQYF. In nucleotides, the CDR3 is TGTGCCAGCACACCTAGCGGGTCTGCCCGCTACGAGCAGTACTTC.

The rearrangement joins TRBV27 to TRBJ2-1, with 15 bases aligning to TRBD2. Germline-derived CDR1 and CDR2 are MNHEY and SMNVEV (reference sequence). The CDR3 totals 17 residues. V was pared by 3 bases and J by 7 bases, with 7 bases of the junction left unmatched. The DNA for the CDR3 is TGTGCCAGCAGTTTGGGTTGGGGGACTAGCGGGAGGAATGAGCAGTTCTTC. Residues: CASSLGWGTSGRNEQFF.

This clone was detected only a few times. The chain employs TRBV7-2 and TRBJ2-5, with TRBD2 identical over 12 bases. V was pared by 5 bases and J by 5 bases, with 15 bases of the junction left unmatched. Per germline, CDR1 SGHTA and CDR2 FQGNSA. The CDR3 covers 18 residues. The CDR3 loop is CASSLRRKLAGGEETQYF. Here the CDR3 DNA reads TGTGCCAGCAGCCTAAGGCGGAAACTAGCGGGAGGAGAGGAGACCCAGTACTTC.

The rearrangement uses TRBV15 and TRBJ2-1, with 7 bases aligning to TRBD2. Germline CDR1 LNHNV, CDR2 YYDKDF (reference sequence). The CDR3 covers 14 residues. Trimming took 1 base from V and 7 from J; bases not matched to a gene: 4. CDR3 in DNA: TGTGCCACCAGCAGAGGGGAGGGGTGGAATGAGCAGTTCTTC. This translates into CATSRGEGWNEQFF.

This clone was counted a few times. The chain employs TRBV5-1 and TRBJ2-5; 13 positions match TRBD2. V dropped 0 bases and J dropped 3; count of bases not matched to a gene: 8. Germline loops: CDR1 SGHRS, CDR2 YFSETQ. The CDR3 contains 18 residues. CDR3 residues: CASSLGRTSGRGEETQYF. CDR3 sequence (DNA): TGCGCCAGCAGCTTGGGAAGGACTAGCGGGAGAGGAGAAGAGACCCAGTACTTC. Full variable domain (rest looked up from reference TRBV5-1 and TRBJ2-5): KAGVTQTPRYLIKTRGQQVTLSCSPISGHRSVSWYQQTPGQGLQFLFEYFSETQRNKGNFPGRFSGRQFSNSRSEMNVSTLELGDSALYLCASSLGRTSGRGEETQYFGPGTRLLVL.

This chain connects TRBV4-1 to TRBJ2-7, with TRBD1 matching over 7 bases. The ends lost 1 base at V and 0 bases at J; junction bases unmatched: 6. The CDR3 consists of 16 residues. Germline CDR1 MGHRA, CDR2 YSYEKL. The CDR3 region is CASSQGTGQSSYEQYV. As DNA, the CDR3 is TGCGCCAGCAGCCAAGGGACGGGACAGAGCTCCTACGAGCAGTACGTC.

This clone was picked up a small number of times. This chain connects TRBV5-1 to TRBJ1-1; TRBD1 matches at 11 bases. Germline loops: CDR1 SGHRS, CDR2 YFSETQ. This CDR3 region has 15 residues. Trimming cost V 3 bases and J 0 bases; bases outside gene matches: 1. The CDR3: CASSWTGGMNTEAFF. As DNA, the CDR3 is TGCGCCAGCAGCTGGACAGGGGGCATGAACACTGAAGCTTTCTTT.

This clone showed up just a few times. The CDR3 spells CASSLQVYGYTF. The CDR3 nucleotides read TGTGCCAGCAGTTTACAGGTCTATGGCTACACCTTC. The chain is built from TRBV28 and TRBJ1-2, with D uncertain. This CDR3 is 12 amino acids long. Trimming removed 2 bases at V and 4 bases at J, with 5 bases between. Looked up from germline, CDR1 is MDHEN and CDR2 is SYDVKM.

The rearrangement links TRBV30 to TRBJ2-6, with 7 nucleotides matching TRBD1. Germline assignment: CDR1 GTSNPN and CDR2 SVGIG (reference sequence). The CDR3 covers 13 residues. Trimming cost V 6 bases and J 2 bases; bases outside gene matches: 1. CDR3 sequence: CACDRAGANVLTF. DNA of the CDR3: TGTGCCTGCGACAGGGCTGGGGCCAACGTCCTGACTTTC.

The rearrangement joins TRBV6-5 to TRBJ2-7; 9 bases are shared with TRBD2. V lost 7 bases to trimming and J lost 3 bases; unmatched junction nucleotides: 4. The CDR3 has 13 amino acids. Per germline, CDR1 MNHEY and CDR2 SVGAGI. The CDR3 protein is CASKGGRVYEQYF. CDR3 nucleotides: TGTGCCAGCAAAGGCGGGAGGGTCTACGAGCAGTACTTC.